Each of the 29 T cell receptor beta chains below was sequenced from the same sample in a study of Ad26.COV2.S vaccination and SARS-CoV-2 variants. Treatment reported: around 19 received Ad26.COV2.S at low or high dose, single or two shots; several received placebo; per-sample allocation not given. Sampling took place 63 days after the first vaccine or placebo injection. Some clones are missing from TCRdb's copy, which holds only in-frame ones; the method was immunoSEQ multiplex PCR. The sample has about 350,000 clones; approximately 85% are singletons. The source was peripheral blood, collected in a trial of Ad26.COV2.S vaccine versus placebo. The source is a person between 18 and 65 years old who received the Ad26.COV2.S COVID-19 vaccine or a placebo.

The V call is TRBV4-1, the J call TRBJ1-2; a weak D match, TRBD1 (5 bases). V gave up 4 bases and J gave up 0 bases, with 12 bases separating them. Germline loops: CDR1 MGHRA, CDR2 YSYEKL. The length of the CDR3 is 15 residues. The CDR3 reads CASSRQGRANYGYTF. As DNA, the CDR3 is TGCGCCAGCAGCCGCCAGGGAAGGGCTAACTATGGCTACACCTTC.

CDR3 in DNA: TGTGCCAGCAGCTCCCCTAACGGGACCCTGCGAAAGGGCATTCAGTACTTC. The encoded protein is CASSSPNGTLRKGIQYF. The chain joins TRBV7-2 to TRBJ2-4, with D possibly called TRBD1 or TRBD2 (5 bases each). V lost 4 bases and J lost 9, with 25 bases in between. Germline CDR1 and CDR2: SGHTA and FQGNSA. CDR3 length equals 17 residues.

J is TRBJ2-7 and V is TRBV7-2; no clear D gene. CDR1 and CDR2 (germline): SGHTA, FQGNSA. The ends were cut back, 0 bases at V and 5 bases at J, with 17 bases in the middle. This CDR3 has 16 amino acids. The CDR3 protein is CASSLARTPGVDEQYF. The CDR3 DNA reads TGTGCCAGCAGCTTAGCGCGGACCCCTGGGGTGGACGAGCAGTACTTC.

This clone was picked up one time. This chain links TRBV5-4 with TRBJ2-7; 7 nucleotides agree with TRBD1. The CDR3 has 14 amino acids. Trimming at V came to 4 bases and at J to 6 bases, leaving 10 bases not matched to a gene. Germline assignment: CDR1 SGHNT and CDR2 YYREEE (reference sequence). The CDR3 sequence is CASSPTGQIGEQYF. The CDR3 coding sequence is TGTGCCAGCAGCCCGACGGGACAGATAGGCGAGCAGTACTTC.

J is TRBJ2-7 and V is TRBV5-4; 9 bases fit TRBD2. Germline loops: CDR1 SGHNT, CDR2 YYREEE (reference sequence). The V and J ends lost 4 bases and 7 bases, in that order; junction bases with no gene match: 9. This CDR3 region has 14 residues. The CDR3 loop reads CASSLYGLAREQYF. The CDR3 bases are TGTGCCAGCAGCCTTTACGGACTAGCGAGGGAGCAGTACTTC.

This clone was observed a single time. The CDR3 nucleotides read TGCGCCAGCAGCTTGGGACAGGGGCAGCAGTACTTC. Translating it yields CASSLGQGQQYF. The chain has TRBV5-1 and TRBJ2-7; 8 bases line up with TRBD1. Germline V gene sequence: CDR1 SGHRS, CDR2 YFSETQ. The V and J ends lost 0 bases and 8 bases, in that order; junction bases with no gene match: 1. This CDR3 has 12 residues.

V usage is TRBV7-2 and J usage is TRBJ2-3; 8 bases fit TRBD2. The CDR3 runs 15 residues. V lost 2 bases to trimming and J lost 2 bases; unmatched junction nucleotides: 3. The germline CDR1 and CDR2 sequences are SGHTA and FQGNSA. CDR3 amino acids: CASSLLAGLTDTQYF. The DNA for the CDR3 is TGTGCCAGCAGCTTATTAGCGGGACTCACAGATACGCAGTATTTT.

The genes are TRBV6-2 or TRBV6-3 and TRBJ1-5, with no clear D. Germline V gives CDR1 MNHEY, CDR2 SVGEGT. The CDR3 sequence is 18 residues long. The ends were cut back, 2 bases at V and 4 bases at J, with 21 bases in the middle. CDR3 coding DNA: TGTGCCAGCAGTTACGAGGGAGGCAGGCCAGCCCGGAATCAGCCCCAGCATTTT. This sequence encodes CASSYEGGRPARNQPQHF.

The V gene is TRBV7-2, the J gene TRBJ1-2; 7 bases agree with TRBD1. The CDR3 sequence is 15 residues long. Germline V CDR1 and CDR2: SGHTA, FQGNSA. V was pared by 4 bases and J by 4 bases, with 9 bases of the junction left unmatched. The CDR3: CASSSPPGQSYGYTF. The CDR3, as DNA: TGTGCCAGCAGCTCTCCTCCGGGACAGAGCTATGGCTACACCTTC.

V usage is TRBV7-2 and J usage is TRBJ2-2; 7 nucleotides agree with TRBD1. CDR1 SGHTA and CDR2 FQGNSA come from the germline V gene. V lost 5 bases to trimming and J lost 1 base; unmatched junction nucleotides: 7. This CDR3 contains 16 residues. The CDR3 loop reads CASSLTGERNTGELFF. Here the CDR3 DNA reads TGTGCCAGCAGCCTCACAGGGGAACGGAACACCGGGGAGCTGTTTTTT.

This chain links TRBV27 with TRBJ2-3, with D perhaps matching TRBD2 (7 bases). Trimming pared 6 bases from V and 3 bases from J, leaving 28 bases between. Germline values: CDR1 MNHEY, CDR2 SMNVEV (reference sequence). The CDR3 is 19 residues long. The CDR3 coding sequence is TGTGCCAGCAGGCTAGGGTCATGGGGAGGGGGGCAACTAACAGATACGCAGTATTTT. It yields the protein CASRLGSWGGGQLTDTQYF.

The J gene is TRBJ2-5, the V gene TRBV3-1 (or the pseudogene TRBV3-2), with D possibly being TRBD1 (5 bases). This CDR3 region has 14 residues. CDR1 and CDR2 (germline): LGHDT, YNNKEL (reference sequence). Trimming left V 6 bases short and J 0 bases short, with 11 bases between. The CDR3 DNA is TGTGCCAGCAGATCTAGGGGTGACCAAGAGACCCAGTACTTC. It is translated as CASRSRGDQETQYF.

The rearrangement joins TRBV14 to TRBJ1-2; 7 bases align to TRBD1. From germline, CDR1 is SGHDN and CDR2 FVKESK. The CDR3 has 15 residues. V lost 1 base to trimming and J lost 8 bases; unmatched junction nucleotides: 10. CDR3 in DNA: TGTGCCAGCAGCCAAGTCGTAGGGGGCGGGAGCGGCTACACCTTC. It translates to CASSQVVGGGSGYTF.

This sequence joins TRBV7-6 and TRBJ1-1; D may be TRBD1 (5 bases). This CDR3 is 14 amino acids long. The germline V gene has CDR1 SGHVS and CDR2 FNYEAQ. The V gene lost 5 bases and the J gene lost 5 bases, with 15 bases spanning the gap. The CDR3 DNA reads TGTGCCAGCAGCGTGTCAGGGCCTGATACTGAAGCTTTCTTT. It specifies CASSVSGPDTEAFF.

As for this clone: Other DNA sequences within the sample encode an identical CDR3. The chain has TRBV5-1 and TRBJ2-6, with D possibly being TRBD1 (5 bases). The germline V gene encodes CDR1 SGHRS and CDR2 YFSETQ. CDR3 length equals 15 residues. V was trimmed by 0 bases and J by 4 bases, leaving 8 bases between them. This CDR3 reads CASSLEGAGANVLTF. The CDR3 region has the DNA TGCGCCAGCAGCTTGGAAGGGGCCGGGGCCAACGTCCTGACTTTC.

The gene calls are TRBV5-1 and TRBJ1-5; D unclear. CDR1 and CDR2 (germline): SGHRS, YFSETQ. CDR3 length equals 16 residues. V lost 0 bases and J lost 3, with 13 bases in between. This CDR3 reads CASSLGSGPNNQPQHF. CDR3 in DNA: TGCGCCAGCAGCTTGGGGTCAGGACCCAACAATCAGCCCCAGCATTTT.

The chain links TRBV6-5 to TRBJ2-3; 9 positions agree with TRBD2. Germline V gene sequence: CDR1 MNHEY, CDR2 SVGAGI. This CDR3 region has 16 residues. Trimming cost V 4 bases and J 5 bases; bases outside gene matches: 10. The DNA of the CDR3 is TGTGCCAGCAGTTCGAGGGTAGCGGGAGAGAAAGATACGCAGTATTTT. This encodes CASSSRVAGEKDTQYF.

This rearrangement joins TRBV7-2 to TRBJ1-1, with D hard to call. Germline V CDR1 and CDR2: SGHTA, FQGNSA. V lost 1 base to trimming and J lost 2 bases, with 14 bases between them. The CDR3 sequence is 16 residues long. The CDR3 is CASSLDGWADNTEAFF. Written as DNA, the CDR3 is TGTGCCAGCAGCTTAGATGGTTGGGCAGACAACACTGAAGCTTTCTTT.

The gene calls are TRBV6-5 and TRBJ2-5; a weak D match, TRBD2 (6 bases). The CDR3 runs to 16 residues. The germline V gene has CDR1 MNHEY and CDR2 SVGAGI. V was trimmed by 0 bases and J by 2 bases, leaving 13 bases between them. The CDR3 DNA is TGTGCCAGCAGTTACTCGGGCGGGATGGTTCAAGAGACCCAGTACTTC. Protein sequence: CASSYSGGMVQETQYF.

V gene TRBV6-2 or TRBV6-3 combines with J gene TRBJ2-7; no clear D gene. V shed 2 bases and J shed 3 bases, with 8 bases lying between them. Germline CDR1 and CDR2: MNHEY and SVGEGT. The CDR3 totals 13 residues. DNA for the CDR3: TGTGCCAGCAGTTACCTACTGTTCTACGAGCAGTACTTC. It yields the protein CASSYLLFYEQYF.

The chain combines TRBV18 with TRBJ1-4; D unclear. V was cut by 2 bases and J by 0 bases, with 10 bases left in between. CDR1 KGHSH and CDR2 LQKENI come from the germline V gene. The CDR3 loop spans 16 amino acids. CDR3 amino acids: CASSPESRATNEKLFF. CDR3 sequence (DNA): TGTGCCAGCTCACCAGAGAGCCGTGCAACTAATGAAAAACTGTTTTTT.

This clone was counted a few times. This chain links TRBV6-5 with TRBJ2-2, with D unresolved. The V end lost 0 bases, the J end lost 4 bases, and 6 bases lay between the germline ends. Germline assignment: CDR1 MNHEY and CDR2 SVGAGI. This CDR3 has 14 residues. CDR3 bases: TGTGCCAGCAGTTACTCCCGGAGCACCGGGGAGCTGTTTTTT. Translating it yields CASSYSRSTGELFF.

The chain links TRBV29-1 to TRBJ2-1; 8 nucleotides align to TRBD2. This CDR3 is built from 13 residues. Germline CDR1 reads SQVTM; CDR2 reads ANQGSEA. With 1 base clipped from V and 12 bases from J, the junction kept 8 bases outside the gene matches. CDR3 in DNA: TGCAGCGTTGAAGCGACTAGCGCCAGGGGGCAGTTCTTC. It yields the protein CSVEATSARGQFF.

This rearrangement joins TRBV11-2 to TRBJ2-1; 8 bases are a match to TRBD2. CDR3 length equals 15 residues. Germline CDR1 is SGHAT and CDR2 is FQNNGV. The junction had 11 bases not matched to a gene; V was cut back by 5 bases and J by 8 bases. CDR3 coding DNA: TGTGCCAGCAGCGACACCGGGACTAGTGCCTATGAGCAGTTCTTC. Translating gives CASSDTGTSAYEQFF.

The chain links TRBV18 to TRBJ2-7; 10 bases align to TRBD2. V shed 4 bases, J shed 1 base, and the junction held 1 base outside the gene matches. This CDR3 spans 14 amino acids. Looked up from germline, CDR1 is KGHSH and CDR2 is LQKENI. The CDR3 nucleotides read TGTGCCAGCTCACGGACTAGCGGATCCTACGAGCAGTACTTC. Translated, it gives CASSRTSGSYEQYF.

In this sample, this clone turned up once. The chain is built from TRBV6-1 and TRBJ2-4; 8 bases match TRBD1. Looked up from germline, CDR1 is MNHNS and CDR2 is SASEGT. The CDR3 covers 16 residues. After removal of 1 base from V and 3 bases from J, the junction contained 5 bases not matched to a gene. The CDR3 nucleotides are TGTGCCAGCAGTGAAGTGAGTGACAGGGGCAAAAACATTCAGTACTTC. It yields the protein CASSEVSDRGKNIQYF.

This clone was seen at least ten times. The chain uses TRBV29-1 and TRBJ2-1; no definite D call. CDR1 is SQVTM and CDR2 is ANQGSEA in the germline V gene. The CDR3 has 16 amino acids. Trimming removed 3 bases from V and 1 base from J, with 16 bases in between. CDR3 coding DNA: TGCAGCGTTGACGGCCTGACGGGTCGTTCCTACAATGAGCAGTTCTTC. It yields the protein CSVDGLTGRSYNEQFF.

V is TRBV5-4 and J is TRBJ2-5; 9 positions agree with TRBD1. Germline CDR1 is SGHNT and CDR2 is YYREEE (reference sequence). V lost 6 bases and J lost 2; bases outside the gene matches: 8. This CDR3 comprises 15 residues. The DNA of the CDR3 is TGTGCCAGCACCACCGGACAGGGGATGCAAGAGACCCAGTACTTC. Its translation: CASTTGQGMQETQYF. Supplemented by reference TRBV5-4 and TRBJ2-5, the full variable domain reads ETGVTQSPTHLIKTRGQQVTLRCSSQSGHNTVSWYQQALGQGPQFIFQYYREEENGRGNFPPRFSGLQFPNYSSELNVNALELDDSALYLCASTTGQGMQETQYFGPGTRLLVL.

The CDR3 DNA sequence: TGTGCCAGCAGCCGATCACAGGCCATTAACTATGGCTACACCTTC. It encodes CASSRSQAINYGYTF. The chain carries TRBV6-6 and TRBJ1-2, with D perhaps matching TRBD1 (5 bases). Trimming took off 6 bases at V and 1 base at J, with 15 bases between the two ends. The CDR3 totals 15 residues. Germline CDR1 reads MNHNY; CDR2 reads SVGAGI (reference sequence).